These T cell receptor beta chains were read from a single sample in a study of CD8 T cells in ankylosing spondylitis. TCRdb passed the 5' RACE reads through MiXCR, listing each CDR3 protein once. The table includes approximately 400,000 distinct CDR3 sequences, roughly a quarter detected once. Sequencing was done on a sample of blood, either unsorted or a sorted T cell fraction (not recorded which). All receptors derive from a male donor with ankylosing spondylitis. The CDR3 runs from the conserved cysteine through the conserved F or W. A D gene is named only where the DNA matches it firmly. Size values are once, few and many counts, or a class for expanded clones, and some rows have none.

CDR3 protein: CASSDEGFLGYTF; CDR3 DNA: TGTGCCAGCAGTGACGAGGGGTTTCTTGGCTACACCTTC; D gene: .; clone size: .; J gene: TRBJ1-2; V gene: TRBV6-4
CDR3 protein: CASTGTSGDNEQFF; CDR3 DNA: TGTGCCAGCACCGGGACTAGCGGTGACAATGAGCAGTTCTTC; D gene: TRBD2; clone size: few; J gene: TRBJ2-1; V gene: TRBV12-3/TRBV12-4
CDR3 protein: CSAGHTEAFF; CDR3 DNA: TGCAGTGCTGGGCACACTGAAGCTTTCTTT; D gene: .; clone size: .; J gene: TRBJ1-1; V gene: TRBV20-1
CDR3 protein: CASRRQGVNTEAFF; CDR3 DNA: TGTGCCAGCAGGCGCCAGGGGGTGAACACTGAAGCTTTCTTT; D gene: TRBD1; clone size: .; J gene: TRBJ1-1; V gene: TRBV12-3/TRBV12-4
CDR3 protein: CSAFSGGVYNEQFF; CDR3 DNA: TGCAGTGCTTTTAGCGGGGGGGTCTACAATGAGCAGTTCTTC; D gene: TRBD2; clone size: once; J gene: TRBJ2-1; V gene: TRBV20-1
CDR3 protein: CSASSPSYNEQFF; CDR3 DNA: TGCAGTGCTAGCTCCCCCTCCTACAATGAGCAGTTCTTC; D gene: .; clone size: .; J gene: TRBJ2-1; V gene: TRBV20-1
CDR3 protein: CASSLSTVNYGYTF; CDR3 DNA: TGTGCCAGCAGTTTATCTACGGTTAACTATGGCTACACCTTC; D gene: .; clone size: .; J gene: TRBJ1-2; V gene: TRBV28
CDR3 protein: CSATNGPYEQYF; CDR3 DNA: TGCAGTGCCACAAACGGTCCCTACGAGCAGTACTTC; D gene: .; clone size: few; J gene: TRBJ2-7; V gene: TRBV20-1
CDR3 protein: CASSQTVYGYTF; CDR3 DNA: TGTGCCAGCAGTCAGACAGTCTATGGCTACACCTTC; D gene: .; clone size: .; J gene: TRBJ1-2; V gene: TRBV6-6
CDR3 protein: CSARPPGAETQYF; CDR3 DNA: TGCAGTGCTAGACCCCCAGGGGCAGAGACCCAGTACTTC; D gene: .; clone size: .; J gene: TRBJ2-5; V gene: TRBV20-1
CDR3 protein: CAWAGAYTEAFF; CDR3 DNA: TGTGCCTGGGCAGGCGCGTACACTGAAGCTTTCTTT; D gene: .; clone size: .; J gene: TRBJ1-1; V gene: TRBV30
CDR3 protein: CASSPGGRDQPQHF; CDR3 DNA: TGCGCCAGCAGCCCGGGGGGCCGTGATCAGCCCCAGCATTTT; D gene: .; clone size: few; J gene: TRBJ1-5; V gene: TRBV5-1
CDR3 protein: CASSQDRGGRETQYF; CDR3 DNA: TGTGCCAGCAGCCAAGATCGGGGGGGCCGGGAGACCCAGTACTTC; D gene: TRBD2; clone size: .; J gene: TRBJ2-5; V gene: TRBV3-1
CDR3 protein: CASSARALGTDTQYF; CDR3 DNA: TGTGCCAGCAGCGCCAGGGCCTTGGGCACAGATACGCAGTATTTT; D gene: .; clone size: .; J gene: TRBJ2-3; V gene: TRBV7-9
CDR3 protein: CASSFEGKGYTF; CDR3 DNA: TGCGCCAGCAGCTTCGAGGGGAAGGGCTACACCTTC; D gene: .; clone size: .; J gene: TRBJ1-2; V gene: TRBV5-1
CDR3 protein: CASSFPGQGIYGYTF; CDR3 DNA: TGTGCCAGCAGCTTTCCGGGACAGGGGATCTATGGCTACACCTTC; D gene: TRBD1; clone size: few; J gene: TRBJ1-2; V gene: TRBV13
CDR3 protein: CASSLGRASAYEQYF; CDR3 DNA: TGTGCCAGCAGCTTAGGGAGGGCCTCGGCCTACGAGCAGTACTTC; D gene: .; clone size: .; J gene: TRBJ2-7; V gene: TRBV11-2
CDR3 protein: CASSVLLAPGDYGYTF; CDR3 DNA: TGTGCCAGCAGTGTTCTTTTGGCCCCTGGGGACTATGGCTACACCTTC; D gene: .; clone size: few; J gene: TRBJ1-2; V gene: TRBV2
CDR3 protein: CATSRDQDSTYEQYF; CDR3 DNA: TGTGCCACCAGCAGAGATCAGGACAGCACCTACGAGCAGTACTTC; D gene: .; clone size: .; J gene: TRBJ2-7; V gene: TRBV15
CDR3 protein: CSAQRDGIPGELFF; CDR3 DNA: TGCAGCGCGCAACGGGACGGTATACCCGGGGAGCTGTTTTTT; D gene: .; clone size: .; J gene: TRBJ2-2; V gene: TRBV29-1
CDR3 protein: CATKGNTGELFF; CDR3 DNA: TGTGCCACTAAGGGGAACACCGGGGAGCTGTTTTTT; D gene: .; clone size: .; J gene: TRBJ2-2; V gene: TRBV24-1
CDR3 protein: CASSLSPYFRGNQPQHF; CDR3 DNA: TGTGCCAGCAGTTTGAGTCCGTATTTTAGGGGCAATCAGCCCCAGCATTTT; D gene: .; clone size: once; J gene: TRBJ1-5; V gene: TRBV12-3/TRBV12-4
CDR3 protein: CASSLTSQNNQPQHF; CDR3 DNA: TGTGCCAGCAGCTTAACGTCACAGAACAATCAGCCCCAGCATTTT; D gene: .; clone size: .; J gene: TRBJ1-5; V gene: TRBV7-2
CDR3 protein: CASSLAVGNQPQHF; CDR3 DNA: TGTGCCAGCAGCCTTGCTGTGGGGAATCAGCCCCAGCATTTT; D gene: .; clone size: many; J gene: TRBJ1-5; V gene: TRBV12-3/TRBV12-4
CDR3 protein: CASSPSGYLSNQPQHF; CDR3 DNA: TGTGCCAGCTCACCGTCGGGGTACCTTAGCAATCAGCCCCAGCATTTT; D gene: .; clone size: .; J gene: TRBJ1-5; V gene: TRBV18
CDR3 protein: CASSQDQFGTEAFF; CDR3 DNA: TGTGCCAGCAGCCAAGATCAGTTTGGGACTGAAGCTTTCTTT; D gene: .; clone size: once; J gene: TRBJ1-1; V gene: TRBV3-1
CDR3 protein: CASTFWGEAFF; CDR3 DNA: TGTGCCAGCACCTTCTGGGGGGAAGCTTTCTTT; D gene: .; clone size: .; J gene: TRBJ1-1; V gene: TRBV28
CDR3 protein: CASSSDGYSGNTIYF; CDR3 DNA: TGTGCCAGCAGCTCTGACGGCTACTCTGGAAACACCATATATTTT; D gene: .; clone size: .; J gene: TRBJ1-3; V gene: TRBV5-6
CDR3 protein: CASSLVRRTTDTQYF; CDR3 DNA: TGCGCCAGCAGCTTGGTCCGGAGAACCACAGATACGCAGTATTTT; D gene: .; clone size: .; J gene: TRBJ2-3; V gene: TRBV5-1
CDR3 protein: CASSFGQGITGELFF; CDR3 DNA: TGTGCCAGCAGCTTCGGACAGGGGATTACCGGGGAGCTGTTTTTT; D gene: TRBD1; clone size: .; J gene: TRBJ2-2; V gene: TRBV5-4
CDR3 protein: CASSPNREAFF; CDR3 DNA: TGTGCCAGCAGCCCCAATAGGGAAGCTTTCTTT; D gene: .; clone size: few; J gene: TRBJ1-1; V gene: TRBV11-2
CDR3 protein: CASSYSGQGDSPLHF; CDR3 DNA: TGTGCCAGCAGTTACTCGGGGCAGGGGGATTCACCCCTCCACTTT; D gene: TRBD1; clone size: few; J gene: TRBJ1-6; V gene: TRBV6-5
CDR3 protein: CASSLGLRDTQYF; CDR3 DNA: TGTGCCAGCAGCTTAGGGCTCAGAGATACGCAGTATTTT; D gene: .; clone size: few; J gene: TRBJ2-3; V gene: TRBV7-2
CDR3 protein: CASSVGGSGNEQFF; CDR3 DNA: TGTGCCAGCAGCGTTGGCGGGAGTGGCAATGAGCAGTTCTTC; D gene: TRBD2; clone size: .; J gene: TRBJ2-1; V gene: TRBV9
CDR3 protein: CASGVSSYNSPLHF; CDR3 DNA: TGCGCCAGCGGAGTCAGCTCCTATAATTCACCCCTCCACTTT; D gene: .; clone size: .; J gene: TRBJ1-6; V gene: TRBV5-1
CDR3 protein: CSARVSKRGFSYEQYF; CDR3 DNA: TGCAGTGCTAGAGTGTCAAAGCGGGGCTTCTCCTACGAGCAGTACTTC; D gene: TRBD2; clone size: few; J gene: TRBJ2-7; V gene: TRBV20-1
CDR3 protein: CASSEMVDSPLHF; CDR3 DNA: TGTGCCAGCAGTGAGATGGTGGATTCACCCCTCCACTTT; D gene: .; clone size: .; J gene: TRBJ1-6; V gene: TRBV2
CDR3 protein: CASRYSNSNQPQHF; CDR3 DNA: TGTGCCAGCAGGTACAGCAATAGCAATCAGCCCCAGCATTTT; D gene: .; clone size: few; J gene: TRBJ1-5; V gene: TRBV12-3/TRBV12-4
CDR3 protein: CASRHRPPMGQGADNEQFF; CDR3 DNA: TGCGCCAGCAGACACAGACCTCCCATGGGACAGGGGGCTGACAATGAGCAGTTCTTC; D gene: TRBD1; clone size: many; J gene: TRBJ2-1; V gene: TRBV5-1
CDR3 protein: CAAREASGYNEQFF; CDR3 DNA: TGTGCCGCCAGGGAGGCTAGCGGGTACAATGAGCAGTTCTTC; D gene: .; clone size: many; J gene: TRBJ2-1; V gene: TRBV21-1
CDR3 protein: CSARDTGLEETQYF; CDR3 DNA: TGCAGTGCTAGAGATACGGGACTAGAGGAGACCCAGTACTTC; D gene: TRBD2; clone size: .; J gene: TRBJ2-5; V gene: TRBV20-1
CDR3 protein: CASSTLAGADTQYF; CDR3 DNA: TGTGCCAGTAGTACCCTCGCGGGAGCAGATACGCAGTATTTT; D gene: TRBD2; clone size: .; J gene: TRBJ2-3; V gene: TRBV19
CDR3 protein: CASSRQPGETQYF; CDR3 DNA: TGTGCCAGCAGCCGACAGCCTGGGGAGACCCAGTACTTC; D gene: .; clone size: many; J gene: TRBJ2-5; V gene: TRBV7-2
CDR3 protein: CSARETGEGTDTQYF; CDR3 DNA: TGCAGTGCTAGAGAAACCGGGGAAGGCACAGATACGCAGTATTTT; D gene: .; clone size: few; J gene: TRBJ2-3; V gene: TRBV20-1
CDR3 protein: CSVNGQGGETQYF; CDR3 DNA: TGCAGCGTTAACGGACAGGGCGGAGAGACCCAGTACTTC; D gene: TRBD1; clone size: .; J gene: TRBJ2-5; V gene: TRBV29-1
CDR3 protein: CSVTSGSSAYEQYF; CDR3 DNA: TGCAGTGTCACTAGCGGGAGTTCCGCCTACGAGCAGTACTTC; D gene: TRBD2; clone size: .; J gene: TRBJ2-7; V gene: TRBV20-1
CDR3 protein: CASSFRTGEETQYF; CDR3 DNA: TGTGCCAGCAGTTTTAGGACAGGCGAAGAGACCCAGTACTTC; D gene: TRBD1; clone size: many; J gene: TRBJ2-5; V gene: TRBV12-3/TRBV12-4
CDR3 protein: CASSMGTGTEAFF; CDR3 DNA: TGCGCCAGCAGCATGGGGACAGGCACTGAAGCTTTCTTT; D gene: TRBD1; clone size: .; J gene: TRBJ1-1; V gene: TRBV5-1
CDR3 protein: CASSPLRASTDTQYF; CDR3 DNA: TGTGCCAGCAGCCCTTTGAGGGCTAGCACAGATACGCAGTATTTT; D gene: .; clone size: .; J gene: TRBJ2-3; V gene: TRBV7-2
CDR3 protein: CASSPGPGEPQHF; CDR3 DNA: TGTGCCAGCAGCCCTGGACCAGGGGAACCCCAGCATTTT; D gene: .; clone size: .; J gene: TRBJ1-5; V gene: TRBV11-2
CDR3 protein: CASQTGDVNEKLFF; CDR3 DNA: TGCGCCAGCCAGACAGGGGACGTTAATGAAAAACTGTTTTTT; D gene: TRBD1; clone size: few; J gene: TRBJ1-4; V gene: TRBV5-1
CDR3 protein: CASRPPGLAGYEQYF; CDR3 DNA: TGTGCCAGCAGACCCCCGGGACTAGCGGGATACGAGCAGTACTTC; D gene: TRBD2; clone size: few; J gene: TRBJ2-7; V gene: TRBV12-3/TRBV12-4
CDR3 protein: CASSLDWAFTDTQYF; CDR3 DNA: TGTGCCAGCAGCTTAGATTGGGCTTTCACAGATACGCAGTATTTT; D gene: .; clone size: .; J gene: TRBJ2-3; V gene: TRBV7-2
CDR3 protein: CASSFASSINEQFF; CDR3 DNA: TGTGCCAGCAGCTTCGCATCCTCCATCAATGAGCAGTTCTTC; D gene: .; clone size: .; J gene: TRBJ2-1; V gene: TRBV7-9
CDR3 protein: CASSLGQVTYNEQFF; CDR3 DNA: TGTGCCAGCAGCCTGGGACAGGTGACCTACAATGAGCAGTTCTTC; D gene: TRBD1; clone size: few; J gene: TRBJ2-1; V gene: TRBV7-8
CDR3 protein: CASRDLSYNEQFF; CDR3 DNA: TGCGCCAGCAGGGACCTCTCCTACAATGAGCAGTTCTTC; D gene: .; clone size: few; J gene: TRBJ2-1; V gene: TRBV5-1
CDR3 protein: CASSPRTQNQPQHF; CDR3 DNA: TGTGCCAGCTCACCACGGACCCAAAATCAGCCCCAGCATTTT; D gene: .; clone size: .; J gene: TRBJ1-5; V gene: TRBV18
CDR3 protein: CSVAGLGQPQHF; CDR3 DNA: TGCAGCGTTGCGGGGTTGGGTCAGCCCCAGCATTTT; D gene: .; clone size: .; J gene: TRBJ1-5; V gene: TRBV29-1